This is a list of T cell receptor beta chains from one sample in a study of graft-versus-host responses after intestinal transplantation. Using immunoSEQ multiplex PCR, the repertoire was profiled, and TCRdb retains in-frame clones only, with some absent. Among some 87,000 clones listed, roughly 92% were seen once. These receptors lack a known antigen. The starting material was unstimulated CD4+ T cells sorted from spleen or lymph node cells, obtained before intestinal transplant. These TCRs come from a human donor who received an intestinal transplant. CDR3s include the opening cysteine and the closing phenylalanine or tryptophan. Each record gives: J gene, D gene, V gene, CDR3 protein, CDR3 DNA. A D gene is named only where the DNA matches it firmly.

J gene: TRBJ2-7; D gene: TRBD2; V gene: TRBV6-1; CDR3 protein: CASRNIAGASYEQYF; CDR3 DNA: TGTGCCAGTCGGAATATAGCGGGGGCATCCTACGAGCAGTACTTC
J gene: TRBJ2-2; D gene: TRBD2; V gene: TRBV28; CDR3 protein: CASSLSGSYTGELFF; CDR3 DNA: TGTGCCAGCAGTTTAAGCGGGAGTTATACCGGGGAGCTGTTTTTT
J gene: TRBJ2-2; D gene: TRBD2; V gene: TRBV18; CDR3 protein: CASSPGLTLGGELFF; CDR3 DNA: TGTGCCAGCTCACCGGGACTAACTCTTGGCGGGGAGCTGTTTTTT
J gene: TRBJ2-7; D gene: .; V gene: TRBV30; CDR3 protein: CAWSVRAYEQYF; CDR3 DNA: TGTGCCTGGAGTGTCAGGGCCTACGAGCAGTACTTC
J gene: TRBJ1-5; D gene: .; V gene: TRBV19; CDR3 protein: CASSISPRGYQPQHF; CDR3 DNA: TGTGCCAGTAGTATATCCCCACGGGGTTATCAGCCCCAGCATTTT
J gene: TRBJ2-1; D gene: .; V gene: TRBV7-7; CDR3 protein: CASSLGRNNEQFF; CDR3 DNA: TGTGCCAGCAGCTTGGGGAGGAACAATGAGCAGTTCTTC
J gene: TRBJ1-1; D gene: .; V gene: TRBV7-3; CDR3 protein: CASSPQQGYPNTEAFF; CDR3 DNA: TGTGCCAGCAGCCCCCAACAGGGTTACCCGAACACTGAAGCTTTCTTT
J gene: TRBJ2-7; D gene: TRBD1; V gene: TRBV19; CDR3 protein: CASSIRTGGKPYEQYF; CDR3 DNA: TGTGCCAGTAGTATCCGGACAGGGGGCAAACCTTACGAGCAGTACTTC
J gene: TRBJ1-1; D gene: .; V gene: TRBV6-5; CDR3 protein: CASSPPLGRSTEAFF; CDR3 DNA: TGTGCCAGCAGTCCTCCTCTAGGGAGATCCACTGAAGCTTTCTTT
J gene: TRBJ1-1; D gene: .; V gene: TRBV5-1; CDR3 protein: CASAQSRNTEAFF; CDR3 DNA: TGCGCCAGCGCACAATCCCGGAACACTGAAGCTTTCTTT
J gene: TRBJ2-3; D gene: .; V gene: TRBV19; CDR3 protein: CASSINRETDTQYF; CDR3 DNA: TGTGCCAGTAGTATAAACAGGGAGACAGATACGCAGTATTTT